The 24 T cell receptor beta chains below come from one sample, sequenced in a study of blood T cell repertoires in COVID-19. Sequenced by immunoSEQ multiplex PCR; TCRdb stores in-frame clones only, minus some. Of about 79,000 clones in the sample, 80% to 90% were seen once. Material for sequencing was peripheral blood. The receptors derive from a man in his 70s with active or convalescent COVID-19.

The rearrangement joins TRBV7-9 to TRBJ2-3; 7 bases agree with TRBD1. V dropped 2 bases and J dropped 4; count of bases not matched to a gene: 9. Germline values: CDR1 SEHNR, CDR2 FQNEAQ (reference sequence). The CDR3 sequence is 16 residues long. The CDR3 DNA reads TGTGCCAGCAGCTTAACGTCAGGGGGTTTGGCAGATACGCAGTATTTT. It specifies CASSLTSGGLADTQYF.

This rearrangement joins TRBV30 to TRBJ2-1; 7 bases are a match to TRBD1. From germline, CDR1 is GTSNPN and CDR2 SVGIG (reference sequence). The CDR3 runs to 14 residues. The V segment lost 1 base and the J segment 5 bases; nucleotides outside the gene matches: 5. CDR3 nucleotide sequence: TGTGCCTGGAGTGCCTCCGGGACAGACAATGAGCAGTTCTTC. Protein product: CAWSASGTDNEQFF.

The chain uses TRBV19 and TRBJ2-7; D call uncertain. The germline V and J ends were trimmed by 2 bases and 6 bases, with 8 bases remaining between them. The germline V gene has CDR1 LNHDA and CDR2 SQIVND (reference sequence). The CDR3 consists of 12 residues. CDR3 residues: CASSISTSEQYF. The CDR3 DNA reads TGTGCCAGTAGTATATCGACAAGCGAGCAGTACTTC.

This clone showed up just a few times. This chain uses TRBV19 with TRBJ1-5; perhaps TRBD1 as D (6 bases). With 7 bases removed from V and 7 bases from J, the gap between germline ends came to 17 bases. This CDR3 spans 14 amino acids. Per the germline V gene, CDR1 is LNHDA and CDR2 is SQIVND (reference sequence). The CDR3: CASTPTGNQQPQHF. The CDR3 bases are TGTGCCAGTACCCCTACAGGGAACCAGCAGCCCCAGCATTTT.

This chain joins TRBV2 and TRBJ1-1; a possible D gene is TRBD1 (5 bases). The CDR3 has 13 residues. Trimming stripped 5 bases from V and 0 bases from J, with 7 bases between. The germline V gene encodes CDR1 SNHLY and CDR2 FYNNEI. The chain's CDR3 is CASSSGLNTEAFF. The CDR3 bases are TGTGCCAGCAGTTCAGGGTTGAACACTGAAGCTTTCTTT.

This chain joins TRBV5-4 and TRBJ2-7; 11 bases agree with TRBD2. V dropped 3 bases and J dropped 3; count of bases not matched to a gene: 5. Germline loops: CDR1 SGHNT, CDR2 YYREEE (reference sequence). The CDR3 is made up of 15 amino acids. CDR3 nucleotides: TGTGCCAGCAGCTCGGGGACTAGCGGACTCTACGAGCAGTACTTC. Translating gives CASSSGTSGLYEQYF.

In its sample, this clone was seen a few times. The chain employs TRBV19 and TRBJ1-5; 8 nucleotides line up with TRBD1. The trim removed 8 bases at V and 6 bases at J, leaving 12 bases unmatched. Germline V gene data show CDR1 as LNHDA and CDR2 as SQIVND (reference sequence). The CDR3 loop spans 15 amino acids. CDR3 residues: CASQIRTGMSQPQHF. CDR3 DNA: TGTGCCAGTCAAATTAGGACAGGGATGTCTCAGCCCCAGCATTTT.

This chain uses TRBV5-1 with TRBJ2-1; 9 bases agree with TRBD1. CDR3 size: 15 residues. CDR1 and CDR2 from the germline V gene are SGHRS and YFSETQ. Germline trimming cut 0 bases from V and 4 bases from J; bases unmatched to any gene: 2. The CDR3: CASSLGGQGYNEQFF. The DNA of the CDR3 is TGCGCCAGCAGCTTGGGGGGACAGGGTTACAATGAGCAGTTCTTC.

The chain couples TRBV6-5 to TRBJ1-5; perhaps TRBD1 as D (6 bases). Germline-derived CDR1 and CDR2 are MNHEY and SVGAGI. V was trimmed by 0 bases and J by 1 base, leaving 7 bases between them. The CDR3 loop spans 15 amino acids. The CDR3: CASSYSQGSNQPQHF. The CDR3 DNA reads TGTGCCAGCAGTTACTCCCAGGGGAGCAATCAGCCCCAGCATTTT.

V is TRBV24-1 and J is TRBJ2-3, with a weak D call TRBD2 (7 bases). The CDR3 length is 18 residues. Germline V gene data show CDR1 as KGHDR and CDR2 as SFDVKD. With 4 bases removed from V and 0 bases from J, the gap between germline ends came to 19 bases. The CDR3 bases are TGTGCCACCAGTGACCCAGGGGACTATTGGTCTAGCACAGATACGCAGTATTTT. Translated, it gives CATSDPGDYWSSTDTQYF.

This clone was detected only a few times. This chain joins TRBV19 and TRBJ2-1; D is undetermined. The CDR3 is 13 residues long. V lost 3 bases, J lost 8 bases, and 11 bases lay in between. The germline V gene encodes CDR1 LNHDA and CDR2 SQIVND (reference sequence). The CDR3 loop is CASSIFSIDEQFF. CDR3 DNA: TGTGCCAGTAGTATTTTTAGCATCGATGAGCAGTTCTTC.

This chain connects TRBV7-9 to TRBJ2-3; the D gene is possibly TRBD2 (5 bases). The germline V gene encodes CDR1 SEHNR and CDR2 FQNEAQ (reference sequence). The germline V and J ends were trimmed by 2 bases and 4 bases, with 10 bases remaining between them. This CDR3 comprises 14 residues. CDR3 sequence (DNA): TGTGCCAGCAGCTTATCTCTTAGCGCAGATACGCAGTATTTT. Translation gives CASSLSLSADTQYF.

This chain links TRBV10-3 with TRBJ2-1, with TRBD2 identical over 15 bases. This CDR3 region has 16 residues. V was pared by 8 bases and J by 2 bases, with 4 bases of the junction left unmatched. Germline CDR1 and CDR2: ENHRY and SYGVKD. Here the CDR3 reads CAIGGLAGGAYNEQFF. The CDR3 nucleotides are TGTGCCATCGGTGGACTAGCGGGAGGGGCCTACAATGAGCAGTTCTTC.

This clone was detected once. V usage is TRBV6-5 and J usage is TRBJ2-6; D perhaps matches TRBD2 (5 bases). CDR1 is MNHEY, CDR2 SVGAGI, per germline. The CDR3 spans 16 residues. V was cut by 4 bases and J by 0 bases, with 10 bases left in between. The CDR3 protein is CASSSTGYSGANVLTF. CDR3 coding DNA: TGTGCCAGCAGTTCCACGGGGTACTCTGGGGCCAACGTCCTGACTTTC.

This sequence joins TRBV7-2 and TRBJ1-5; possibly TRBD1 for D (5 bases). Germline V gene lookup returns CDR1 SGHTA and CDR2 FQGNSA. The CDR3 has 15 amino acids. V lost 3 bases to trimming and J lost 4 bases, with 13 bases between them. This CDR3 is CASSFSPGTNQPQHF. Here the CDR3 DNA reads TGTGCCAGCAGCTTTTCCCCCGGGACTAATCAGCCCCAGCATTTT.

This chain connects TRBV5-1 to TRBJ2-7, with D tentatively TRBD1 (6 bases). The length of the CDR3 is 14 residues. Between the trimmed V and J ends, which lost 0 bases and 2 bases, there was a span of 9 bases. Per germline, CDR1 SGHRS and CDR2 YFSETQ. CDR3 residues: CASSLEQGPYEQYF. DNA of the CDR3: TGCGCCAGCAGCTTGGAACAGGGACCCTACGAGCAGTACTTC.

The V gene is TRBV19, the J gene TRBJ2-1; tentatively, D is TRBD1 (5 bases). V lost 3 bases and J lost 0, with 9 bases in between. Germline assignment: CDR1 LNHDA and CDR2 SQIVND (reference sequence). This CDR3 contains 15 residues. Written as DNA, the CDR3 is TGTGCCAGTAGTATTCTGCAGGGCTCCTACAATGAGCAGTTCTTC. Protein sequence: CASSILQGSYNEQFF.

J is TRBJ2-1 and V is TRBV6-1, with a tentative D call TRBD2 (6 bases). This CDR3 comprises 15 residues. CDR1 and CDR2 from the germline V gene are MNHNS and SASEGT. Trimming shortened V by 3 bases and J by 0 bases, and 9 bases separated the two germline ends. The CDR3 sequence: CASSETSNSYNEQFF. In nucleotides, the CDR3 is TGTGCCAGCAGTGAGACTAGTAACTCCTACAATGAGCAGTTCTTC.

The chain joins TRBV19 to TRBJ2-2, with TRBD1 identical over 10 bases. Trimming at V came to 5 bases and at J to 4 bases, leaving 7 bases not matched to a gene. Germline CDR1 and CDR2: LNHDA and SQIVND (reference sequence). CDR3 length equals 16 residues. As DNA, the CDR3 is TGTGCCAGTAGTCCAGGGACAGGGGTTGGCACCGGGGAGCTGTTTTTT. Translation: CASSPGTGVGTGELFF.

This rearrangement joins TRBV19 to TRBJ2-1; 8 bases are a match to TRBD2. V was pared by 3 bases and J by 3 bases, with 10 bases of the junction left unmatched. This CDR3 is built from 17 residues. Germline V gives CDR1 LNHDA, CDR2 SQIVND (reference sequence). The CDR3 nucleotides are TGTGCCAGTAGTATCGCCCTAACTAGCGGTGACTACAATGAGCAGTTCTTC. This sequence encodes CASSIALTSGDYNEQFF.

This chain connects TRBV6-5 to TRBJ2-3, with 7 bases that match TRBD2. V shed 6 bases and J 5 bases; nucleotides not matched to a gene: 8. This CDR3 is built from 14 residues. Per the germline V gene, CDR1 is MNHEY and CDR2 is SVGAGI. The CDR3 region has the DNA TGTGCCAGCAGCCTGGGAGGGGCTGGAGATACGCAGTATTTT. Its protein product is CASSLGGAGDTQYF.

The sample holds a few counts of this clone. V gene TRBV19 combines with J gene TRBJ1-3; D call uncertain. The V gene lost 6 bases and the J gene lost 3 bases, with 24 bases spanning the gap. Germline assignment: CDR1 LNHDA and CDR2 SQIVND (reference sequence). The CDR3 has 18 residues. CDR3 sequence: CASRSGPRTLRGGNTIYF. CDR3 in DNA: TGTGCCAGTAGATCCGGGCCTAGAACCCTTCGGGGTGGAAACACCATATATTTT.

This clone was seen only once. V usage is TRBV2 and J usage is TRBJ1-1; unclear D gene. V lost 4 bases and J 1 base, leaving 7 bases between the germline ends. The CDR3 has 13 residues. The germline gives CDR1 SNHLY, CDR2 FYNNEI. In DNA, the CDR3 is TGTGCCAGCAGTGGGCAATGGAACACTGAAGCTTTCTTT. It encodes CASSGQWNTEAFF.

This sequence joins TRBV6-5 and TRBJ1-5; TRBD1 is a possible D gene (5 bases). The CDR3 totals 15 residues. Trimming stripped 6 bases from V and 1 base from J, with 13 bases between. The germline gives CDR1 MNHEY, CDR2 SVGAGI. The CDR3 nucleotides are TGTGCCAGCAGAAGACGGGGGACGAGCAATCAGCCCCAGCATTTT. This codes for CASRRRGTSNQPQHF.